These 30 T cell receptor beta chains share one sample of origin, sequenced in a study of PD-1 blockade in classical Hodgkin lymphoma. Described time point: newly diagnosed, previously untreated cHL patient sample. Assay: immunoSEQ multiplex PCR; the TCRdb copy retains only in-frame clones and omits some. The sample shows some 31,000 clones, approximately 94% of them seen only once. The sample consisted of peripheral blood mononuclear cells (PBMCs). The receptor source for this set is a human donor with classical Hodgkin lymphoma.

J is TRBJ2-2 and V is TRBV6-5; D might be TRBD2 (6 bases). The germline V gene has CDR1 MNHEY and CDR2 SVGAGI. This CDR3 contains 15 residues. The V gene lost 2 bases and the J gene lost 6 bases, with 13 bases spanning the gap. CDR3 loop: CASSYVGPGAGELFF. The DNA of the CDR3 is TGTGCCAGCAGTTACGTGGGACCGGGGGCCGGGGAGCTGTTTTTT.

The chain carries TRBV9 and TRBJ1-3; maybe TRBD1 (6 bases). The ends were cut back, 4 bases at V and 2 bases at J, with 16 bases in the middle. The germline gives CDR1 SGDLS, CDR2 YYNGEE. The CDR3 sequence is 16 residues long. For the CDR3, the DNA is TGTGCCAGCAGCTCGGGGGCCCCTAACCCTGGAAACACCATATATTTT. Translating it yields CASSSGAPNPGNTIYF.

The chain employs TRBV30 and TRBJ1-2; TRBD1 aligns across 10 bases. The germline gives CDR1 GTSNPN, CDR2 SVGIG (reference sequence). V dropped 5 bases and J dropped 8; count of bases not matched to a gene: 14. The CDR3 covers 15 residues. The CDR3 nucleotides are TGTGCCTGGTGGACAAGGGACAGGGGAAAAGAGGGCTACACCTTC. Translation gives CAWWTRDRGKEGYTF.

The genes are TRBV4-2 and TRBJ2-1, with 11 nucleotides matching TRBD2. Looked up from germline, CDR1 is LGHNA and CDR2 is YNFKEQ. The CDR3 length is 16 residues. V gave up 1 base and J gave up 5 bases; unmatched junction bases: 4. CDR3 protein: CASSQVAGGPDNEQFF. CDR3 DNA: TGTGCCAGCAGCCAAGTAGCGGGAGGGCCTGACAATGAGCAGTTCTTC.

The rearrangement joins TRBV28 to TRBJ2-1; the D is unclear. Trimming pared 3 bases from V and 2 bases from J, leaving 2 bases between. Germline loops: CDR1 MDHEN, CDR2 SYDVKM. The CDR3 totals 12 residues. CDR3 amino acids: CASSFAYNEQFF. The CDR3 DNA is TGTGCCAGCAGTTTTGCCTACAATGAGCAGTTCTTC.

V and J are TRBV29-1 and TRBJ2-7, with a possible D match to TRBD1 (5 bases). The germline V gene has CDR1 SQVTM and CDR2 ANQGSEA. The CDR3 sequence is 13 residues long. The germline V and J ends were trimmed by 4 bases and 6 bases, with 16 bases remaining between them. The CDR3 loop reads CSVAYQGFSEQYF. CDR3 bases: TGCAGCGTTGCTTATCAGGGCTTCTCCGAGCAGTACTTC.

The chain employs TRBV27 and TRBJ2-3, with 7 bases aligning to TRBD2. The J segment lost 0 bases and the V segment lost 3 bases, leaving 3 bases of the junction unmatched. Germline loops: CDR1 MNHEY, CDR2 SMNVEV (reference sequence). The CDR3 has 15 amino acids. The CDR3 DNA is TGTGCCAGCAGTTTCGGGAGGCCTAGCACAGATACGCAGTATTTT. Translation: CASSFGRPSTDTQYF.

V gene TRBV5-8 combines with J gene TRBJ2-1; TRBD1 matches 8 bases. V lost 4 bases and J lost 0; bases outside the gene matches: 3. This CDR3 is 15 amino acids long. Germline assignment: CDR1 SGHTS and CDR2 YDEGEE. CDR3 bases: TGTGCCAGCAGCCCAGGGACAGGCTCCTACAATGAGCAGTTCTTC. Translated: CASSPGTGSYNEQFF.

This chain uses TRBV6-4 with TRBJ1-5, with D perhaps matching TRBD1 (6 bases). This CDR3 contains 14 residues. In germline, CDR1 is MRHNA, CDR2 SNTAGT. Trimming pared 4 bases from V and 6 bases from J, leaving 13 bases between. The CDR3 reads CASSVDSSSQPQHF. For the CDR3, the DNA is TGTGCCAGCAGTGTGGACAGTTCAAGTCAGCCCCAGCATTTT.

This clone was recorded once. This chain joins TRBV28 and TRBJ2-5; D is ambiguous. V was pared by 3 bases and J by 1 base, with 6 bases between. The germline CDR1 and CDR2 sequences are MDHEN and SYDVKM. The CDR3 extends over 13 amino acids. CDR3 protein: CASSLVSQETQYF. DNA for the CDR3: TGTGCCAGCAGTTTGGTCAGCCAAGAGACCCAGTACTTC.

This rearrangement joins TRBV7-2 to TRBJ2-1; D is ambiguous. The V end was cut by 5 bases, the J end by 0 bases, with 11 bases between. Germline loops: CDR1 SGHTA, CDR2 FQGNSA. CDR3 length equals 15 residues. The CDR3 region is CASSLVVNSYNEQFF. CDR3 coding DNA: TGTGCCAGCAGCCTGGTAGTCAACTCCTACAATGAGCAGTTCTTC.

The CDR3 loop reads CATSRDLGSSGNYGYTF. For the CDR3, the DNA is TGTGCCACCAGCAGAGATCTGGGGTCTAGTGGGAACTATGGCTACACCTTC. The gene calls are TRBV15 and TRBJ1-2; no clear D. The germline gives CDR1 LNHNV, CDR2 YYDKDF (reference sequence). The CDR3 contains 17 residues. V lost 0 bases and J 2 bases, leaving 16 bases between the germline ends.

This clone has just a few counts. The V call is TRBV5-1, the J call TRBJ1-1; TRBD1 matches 8 bases. The CDR3 covers 14 residues. In germline, CDR1 is SGHRS, CDR2 YFSETQ. V shed 2 bases and J 5 bases; nucleotides not matched to a gene: 5. The DNA of the CDR3 is TGCGCCAGCAGCTTACAGGGGGTAGGGACTGAAGCTTTCTTT. Its protein is CASSLQGVGTEAFF.

J is TRBJ2-1 and V is TRBV15; unclear D gene. The ends were cut back, 0 bases at V and 9 bases at J, with 9 bases in the middle. The CDR3 sequence is 13 residues long. Germline lookup yields CDR1 LNHNV and CDR2 YYDKDF (reference sequence). The CDR3 nucleotides are TGTGCCACCAGCAGAGATAGGTTGCCTGAGCAGTTCTTC. Translated: CATSRDRLPEQFF.

The rearrangement joins TRBV4-1 to TRBJ1-2, with D maybe TRBD1 (5 bases). V lost 6 bases and J lost 8, with 22 bases in between. Germline values: CDR1 MGHRA, CDR2 YSYEKL. The CDR3 has 15 amino acids. CDR3 in amino acids: CASRGYTAQGRGYTF. DNA for the CDR3: TGCGCCAGCAGGGGCTACACGGCGCAGGGAAGAGGCTACACCTTC.

The rearrangement links TRBV28 to TRBJ2-3; 11 positions match TRBD2. The CDR3 runs 14 residues. The V gene's germline CDR1 is MDHEN and CDR2 SYDVKM. V shed 5 bases and J 5 bases; nucleotides not matched to a gene: 3. The DNA for the CDR3 is TGTGCCAGCAGTCTAGGACTAGCGGGAGATACGCAGTATTTT. Translated: CASSLGLAGDTQYF.

J is TRBJ2-7 and V is TRBV5-1, with D perhaps given as TRBD1 or TRBD2 (6 bases each). Deletions cut 0 bases from V and 6 bases from J, with 13 bases between. The CDR3 has 14 residues. Germline V CDR1 and CDR2: SGHRS, YFSETQ. CDR3 DNA: TGCGCCAGCAGCTTGGGACCCGGGGGCTCCGAGCAGTACTTC. It yields the protein CASSLGPGGSEQYF.

The V gene is TRBV7-6, the J gene TRBJ2-1, with D possibly being TRBD1 (6 bases). Trimming pared 2 bases from V and 7 bases from J, leaving 15 bases between. Looked up from germline, CDR1 is SGHVS and CDR2 is FNYEAQ. The CDR3 spans 15 residues. CDR3 in DNA: TGTGCCAGCAGCTTAAGGGGGAGACTATCTAATGAGCAGTTCTTC. Protein sequence: CASSLRGRLSNEQFF.

The chain joins TRBV5-1 to TRBJ2-5, with 7 bases fitting TRBD1. CDR3 length equals 15 residues. Trimming took 3 bases from V and 3 from J; bases not matched to a gene: 8. The germline V gene has CDR1 SGHRS and CDR2 YFSETQ. DNA of the CDR3: TGCGCCAGCAGCTCTACCACAGGGACAGAAGAGACCCAGTACTTC. It yields the protein CASSSTTGTEETQYF. Full variable domain (missing parts from reference TRBV5-1 and TRBJ2-5): KAGVTQTPRYLIKTRGQQVTLSCSPISGHRSVSWYQQTPGQGLQFLFEYFSETQRNKGNFPGRFSGRQFSNSRSEMNVSTLELGDSALYLCASSSTTGTEETQYFGPGTRLLVL.

This chain links TRBV7-9 with TRBJ2-5, with TRBD2 matching 10 bases. CDR1 and CDR2 from the germline V gene are SEHNR and FQNEAQ (reference sequence). The CDR3 spans 16 residues. The ends lost 2 bases at V and 3 bases at J; junction bases unmatched: 6. Here the CDR3 reads CASSLSLAGAEETQYF. Written as DNA, the CDR3 is TGTGCCAGCAGCTTATCCCTAGCGGGGGCCGAAGAGACCCAGTACTTC.

The genes are TRBV19 and TRBJ1-1; the D gene is possibly TRBD1 (6 bases). There are 14 residues in the CDR3. CDR1 LNHDA and CDR2 SQIVND come from the germline V gene (reference sequence). V was shortened by 5 bases and J by 3 bases, with 13 bases between the two germline ends. DNA for the CDR3: TGTGCCAGTAGTCTTAGGACAGCGCACACTGAAGCTTTCTTT. Its protein product is CASSLRTAHTEAFF.

The rearrangement uses TRBV30 and TRBJ1-2; no clear D. With 0 bases removed from V and 7 bases from J, the gap between germline ends came to 24 bases. The CDR3 covers 17 residues. Germline CDR1 reads GTSNPN; CDR2 reads SVGIG (reference sequence). As DNA, the CDR3 is TGTGCCTGGAGTGTACTTGAGTGGCGACACAAGCTTTTTGGCTACACCTTC. The encoded protein is CAWSVLEWRHKLFGYTF.

The chain carries TRBV10-3 and TRBJ2-7; 8 bases match TRBD1. Losses at the gene ends were 4 bases for V and 0 bases for J; bases not matched to a gene: 2. Germline V gives CDR1 ENHRY, CDR2 SYGVKD. The CDR3 has 14 residues. CDR3 sequence reads: CAISGQGTSYEQYF. The CDR3 nucleotides read TGTGCCATCAGTGGACAGGGGACCTCCTACGAGCAGTACTTC.

The chain couples TRBV11-2 to TRBJ2-1; 7 bases agree with TRBD1. The CDR3 loop spans 13 amino acids. The trim removed 3 bases at V and 5 bases at J, leaving 1 base unmatched. Germline V gives CDR1 SGHAT, CDR2 FQNNGV. The CDR3 spells CASSLDRNNEQFF. In DNA, the CDR3 is TGTGCCAGCAGCTTGGACAGGAACAATGAGCAGTTCTTC.

This chain connects TRBV5-5 to TRBJ2-1, with TRBD2 matching 15 bases. The CDR3 is 14 residues long. Trimming cost V 4 bases and J 15 bases; bases outside gene matches: 8. CDR1 SGHKS and CDR2 YYEKEE come from the germline V gene (reference sequence). The CDR3 bases are TGTGCCAGCAGCCCCCGGACTAGCGGGGGGGCCCCGTTCTTC. Translated, it gives CASSPRTSGGAPFF.

The chain uses TRBV7-2 and TRBJ2-3; 8 bases fit TRBD2. V was pared by 1 base and J by 6 bases, with 12 bases of the junction left unmatched. Germline lookup yields CDR1 SGHTA and CDR2 FQGNSA. This CDR3 is 17 amino acids long. The CDR3 loop is CASSLGQLAARGDTQYF. The CDR3 DNA is TGTGCCAGCAGCTTAGGGCAACTAGCGGCCCGCGGGGATACGCAGTATTTT.

This clone was seen only a few times. The chain carries TRBV10-1 and TRBJ1-2; 8 positions agree with TRBD1. Germline CDR1 is WNHNN and CDR2 is SYGVQD (reference sequence). The CDR3 sequence is 16 residues long. Trimming took 9 bases from V and 3 from J; bases not matched to a gene: 15. The CDR3 coding sequence is TGCGCCAGACGCCGGGACAGGTACCGCCCTTACTATGGCTACACCTTC. Amino acids: CARRRDRYRPYYGYTF.

This clone turned up a few times. The rearrangement uses TRBV5-6 and TRBJ1-4; TRBD1 matches 7 bases. The germline CDR1 and CDR2 sequences are SGHDT and YYEEEE. Unmatched junction bases numbered 6, after V lost 4 bases and J lost 6 bases. This CDR3 is 14 amino acids long. The CDR3 DNA is TGTGCCAGCAGCGACCGGGACAGTTATGAAAAACTGTTTTTT. Translated: CASSDRDSYEKLFF.

The gene calls are TRBV10-2 and TRBJ2-1; D is perhaps TRBD2 (5 bases). V dropped 4 bases and J dropped 0 bases, with 7 bases sitting between them. CDR1 and CDR2 from the germline V gene are WSHSY and SAAADI. This CDR3 has 14 residues. The CDR3 bases are TGCGCCAGCAGTGTTGCGGGCTCCTACAATGAGCAGTTCTTC. Translating gives CASSVAGSYNEQFF.

The CDR3 DNA is TGTGCCAGTAGTCTCGGACAGGGGGCAGGAGGCTACACCTTC. Protein sequence: CASSLGQGAGGYTF. The rearrangement uses TRBV19 and TRBJ1-2, with 11 bases that match TRBD1. CDR1 LNHDA and CDR2 SQIVND come from the germline V gene (reference sequence). The junction had 7 bases not matched to a gene; V was cut back by 5 bases and J by 8 bases. This CDR3 comprises 14 residues.